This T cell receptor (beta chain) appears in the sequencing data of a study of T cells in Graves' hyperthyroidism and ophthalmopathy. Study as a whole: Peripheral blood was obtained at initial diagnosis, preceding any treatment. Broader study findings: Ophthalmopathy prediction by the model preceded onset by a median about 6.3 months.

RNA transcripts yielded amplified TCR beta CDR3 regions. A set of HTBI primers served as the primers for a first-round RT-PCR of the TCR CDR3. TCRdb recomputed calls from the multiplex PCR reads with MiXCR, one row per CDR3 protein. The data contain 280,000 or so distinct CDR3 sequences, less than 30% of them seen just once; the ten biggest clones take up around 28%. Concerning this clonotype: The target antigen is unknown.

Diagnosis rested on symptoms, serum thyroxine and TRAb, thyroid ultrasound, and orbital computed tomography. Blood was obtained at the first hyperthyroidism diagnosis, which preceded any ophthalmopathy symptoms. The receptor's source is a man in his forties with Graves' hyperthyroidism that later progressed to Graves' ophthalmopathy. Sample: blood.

The CDR3 loop reads CASSQGRAGSYEQYF. Here the CDR3 DNA reads TGTGCCAGCAGCCAAGGGCGAGCGGGATCCTACGAGCAGTACTTC. The genes are TRBV3-1 and TRBJ2-7; 7 nucleotides match TRBD2. The germline CDR1 and CDR2 sequences are LGHDT and YNNKEL (reference sequence). The CDR3 length is 15 residues. After removal of 1 base from V and 1 base from J, the junction contained 4 bases not matched to a gene.